These 29 T cell receptor beta chains came from one sample sequenced in a study of tumor-infiltrating lymphocytes in primary liver carcinoma. Reverse transcription of around 0.45 ug total RNA with a constant-region primer produced TCR beta cDNA. Three-round nested multiplex PCR performed with slightly modified ARM-PCR produced the TCR beta libraries. The two initial PCR rounds, 9 to 11 cycles each, used TRBV1-TRBV30 forward and C-beta reverse primers. TCRdb re-derived calls from the multiplex PCR reads in MiXCR, one entry per CDR3 protein. There are about 120,000 distinct CDR3 sequences in the sample; around 70% occur only once, and more than 7% lies in the top ten. Both RNA and DNA were isolated together from around 20-30 mg of bulk tissue that had not been sorted. The material sequenced was tumor-adjacent normal liver tissue. The source is an older woman with primary liver carcinoma and hepatitis B virus infection.

This clonotype was seen repeatedly, ten times or more. The V call is TRBV13, the J call TRBJ2-3, with 10 bases fitting TRBD1. Germline CDR1 is PRHDT and CDR2 is FYEKMQ (reference sequence). The CDR3 loop spans 15 amino acids. The V segment lost 2 bases and the J segment 5 bases; nucleotides outside the gene matches: 4. CDR3 nucleotide sequence: TGTGCCAGCAGCTTACGACAGGGGGCGGGAGATACGCAGTATTTT. It specifies CASSLRQGAGDTQYF.

Details on this clonotype: A junction boundary mismatches the germline segment, possibly from a read error. The chain joins TRBV11-2 to TRBJ2-1; TRBD2 aligns across 12 bases. Per germline, CDR1 SGHAT and CDR2 FQNNGV. The CDR3 has 16 residues. CDR3 sequence reads: CASSTRLAGAYNEQFF. CDR3 in DNA: TGTGCCAGCAGCACCCGACTAGCGGGAGCCTACAACGAGCAGTTCTTC.

In this sample, this clonotype turned up many times. The chain recombines TRBV6-1 with TRBJ2-1; 8 bases map to TRBD2. The CDR3 is 12 residues long. The germline gives CDR1 MNHNS, CDR2 SASEGT. CDR3 in DNA: TGTGCGACAGCGGGAGTCTGGCATGAGCAGTTCTTC. This codes for CATAGVWHEQFF.

Remarks on this clonotype: This CDR3 fails to terminate in the conserved phenylalanine or tryptophan, so it likely reflects a read error. The rearrangement uses TRBV29-1 and TRBJ2-2; D may be TRBD2 (7 bases). This CDR3 is built from 15 residues. The germline gives CDR1 SQVTM, CDR2 ANQGSEA. The CDR3 sequence: CSFIRGGSNTGELFL. The CDR3 DNA reads as TGCAGCTTTATTAGGGGGGGATCGAACACAGGGGAGCTGTTTCTT.

CDR3 bases: TGCAGCGTTGCAGGGGGCGTGGGGGAGCTGTTTTTT. It translates to CSVAGGVGELFF. The chain uses TRBV29-1 and TRBJ2-2, with TRBD1 matching over 8 bases. CDR1 and CDR2 from the germline V gene are SQVTM and ANQGSEA. The CDR3 covers 12 residues. V was clipped by 4 bases and J by 8 bases; unmatched bases: 3.

A note on this clonotype: Since the CDR3 does not end with the conserved phenylalanine or tryptophan, this likely comes from a read error. V gene TRBV7-8 combines with J gene TRBJ2-7; 8 positions agree with TRBD2. In germline, CDR1 is SGHVS, CDR2 FQNEAQ. This CDR3 has 13 residues. Trimming at V came to 8 bases and at J to 3 bases, leaving 6 bases not matched to a gene. The CDR3 loop reads CASAGLGVYEQYS. In DNA, the CDR3 is TGTGCCAGCGCGGGACTAGGAGTCTACGAGCAGTACTCC.

As to this clonotype: At one boundary the junction diverges from the germline segment, which might be a read error. The chain carries TRBV12-3 or TRBV12-4 and TRBJ2-2; possibly TRBD2 for D (5 bases). The CDR3 totals 14 residues. In nucleotides, the CDR3 is TGTGTCAGCCGCTGTCGGGGGAACACCGGGGAGCTGTTTTTT. Its translation: CVSRCRGNTGELFF.

This clonotype was observed many times. This may be a read error, as it is one base from a much larger clone. This rearrangement joins TRBV4-1 to TRBJ1-5; D may be TRBD1 (6 bases). Germline values: CDR1 MGHRA, CDR2 YSYEKL. CDR3 length equals 17 residues. Trimming removed 3 bases from V and 6 bases from J, with 21 bases in between. The CDR3 is CASSHGILTGIGQPQHF. The CDR3 DNA follows: TGCGCCAGCAGCCATGGAATCCTAACAGGGATCGGTCAGCCCCAGCATTTT.

This clonotype appeared once. Possible read error: a much larger clone is one base away. The chain recombines TRBV28 with TRBJ2-1, with D maybe TRBD2 (6 bases). There are 17 residues in the CDR3. CDR1 and CDR2 from the germline V gene are MDHEN and SYDVKM. The CDR3 DNA sequence: TGTGCCTGCAGTTTAGGGACTTTTGTCTTCTCCTACAATGAGCAGTTCTTC. This translates into CACSLGTFVFSYNEQFF.

This clonotype was seen many times. This chain uses TRBV10-3 with TRBJ2-1, with 9 bases lining up with TRBD2. Unmatched junction bases numbered 13, after V lost 11 bases and J lost 5 bases. In germline, CDR1 is ENHRY, CDR2 SYGVKD. This CDR3 contains 15 residues. The CDR3 loop reads CAVRRASGDNNEQFF. The CDR3 region has the DNA TGTGCCGTAAGGCGGGCTAGCGGGGATAACAATGAGCAGTTCTTC.

Notes on this clonotype: No conserved phenylalanine or tryptophan is present at the end of the CDR3, so a read error is the likely explanation. The chain has TRBV11-3 and TRBJ2-1; 13 nucleotides align to TRBD2. CDR3 length equals 15 residues. The trim removed 7 bases at V and 8 bases at J, leaving 8 bases unmatched. Germline-derived CDR1 and CDR2 are SGHNT and YENEEA. CDR3 protein: CASNPGTSGDYEQFL. The CDR3 coding sequence is TGTGCCAGCAACCCAGGGACTAGCGGGGACTATGAGCAGTTCCTC.

The V call is TRBV29-1, the J call TRBJ1-6; 10 bases align to TRBD1. CDR1 and CDR2 from the germline V gene are SQVTM and ANQGSEA. With V trimmed by 8 bases and J by 15 bases, 7 bases remained unmatched. The CDR3 has 11 residues. The CDR3 loop reads CSSWDRGVLHF. CDR3 bases: TGCAGCAGCTGGGACAGGGGAGTCCTCCACTTT.

This chain uses TRBV7-6 with TRBJ2-1; 14 bases agree with TRBD2. Germline trimming cut 4 bases from V and 6 bases from J; bases unmatched to any gene: 5. The germline V gene encodes CDR1 SGHVS and CDR2 FNYEAQ. The CDR3 totals 16 residues. The DNA of the CDR3 is TGTGCCAGCAGCTCCACCGGGACTAGCGGGAGCAATGAGCAGTTCTTC. Translated: CASSSTGTSGSNEQFF.

On this clonotype: One end of the junction fails to match germline, which may point to a read error. The CDR3 coding sequence is TGCGCCGGCAGTGGGAGAGGAGGGTACAATGGGCAGTTCTTT. Its translation is CAGSGRGGYNGQFF. The chain combines TRBV5-1 with TRBJ2-1, with a possible D match to TRBD2 (6 bases). The CDR3 contains 14 residues. Germline lookup yields CDR1 SGHRS and CDR2 YFSETQ.

For this clonotype: Mismatch with germline at one junction end may stem from a read error. The gene calls are TRBV11-2 and TRBJ1-1; 7 bases are a match to TRBD1. The CDR3 totals 16 residues. Looked up from germline, CDR1 is SGHAT and CDR2 is FQNNGV. CDR3 protein: CGSSATTGYIRTEVFF. Written as DNA, the CDR3 is TGTGGCAGCAGCGCCACGACAGGGTACATTCGCACTGAAGTTTTTTTT.

This clonotype was counted ten times or more. The genes are TRBV5-1 and TRBJ2-3; 8 bases fit TRBD1. This CDR3 is built from 15 residues. Germline V gene data show CDR1 as SGHRS and CDR2 as YFSETQ. Unmatched junction bases numbered 5, after V lost 4 bases and J lost 1 base. This CDR3 is CASSPDRGGTDTQYF. CDR3 bases: TGCGCCAGCAGCCCTGACAGGGGCGGCACAGATACGCAGTATTTT.

Comment on this clonotype: Since no conserved phenylalanine or tryptophan closes the CDR3, a read error is the likely cause. It is unclear where the CDR3 begins or ends on the DNA, so no DNA is shown, and the CDR3 is as TCRdb lists it. This chain connects TRBV6-5 to TRBJ2-7; the table names TRBD1, a call not compared with the DNA. The CDR3 contains 13 residues when both ends are counted. Germline-derived CDR1 and CDR2 are MNHEY and SVGAGI. This CDR3 is CARSEGGHYEQDL.

The chain employs TRBV6-6 and TRBJ2-3; tentative D call: TRBD1 (6 bases). The germline V gene encodes CDR1 MNHNY and CDR2 SVGAGI (reference sequence). The CDR3 runs to 15 residues. The ends were cut back, 6 bases at V and 3 bases at J, with 16 bases in the middle. The CDR3 spells CASSDETGGTDTQYF. The CDR3 DNA sequence: TGTGCCAGCAGCGACGAGACAGGAGGAACAGATACGCAGTATTTT.

This clonotype appeared a single time. Just one base apart from a much larger clone, this may be a read error. Because the CDR3 is missing its conserved closing phenylalanine or tryptophan, this is likely a read error. The CDR3 coding sequence is TGTGCCAGCAGCCAGTCACAACCGGGACTAGCGCAAGAGACCCAGTACCTC. Translated: CASSQSQPGLAQETQYL. The chain couples TRBV7-9 to TRBJ2-5, with 10 bases that match TRBD2. The length of the CDR3 is 17 residues. The J segment lost 2 bases and the V segment lost 5 bases, leaving 11 bases of the junction unmatched. Germline V gene data show CDR1 as SEHNR and CDR2 as FQNEAQ (reference sequence).

This clonotype was detected only once. The V and J genes are TRBV14 and TRBJ2-2; D uncertain. V was pared by 2 bases and J by 1 base, with 11 bases between. Germline V gives CDR1 SGHDN, CDR2 FVKESK. The CDR3 extends over 16 amino acids. The CDR3 DNA reads TGTGCCAGCAGCCAAAGACTCACAGTGAACACCGGGGAGCTGTTTTTT. It is translated as CASSQRLTVNTGELFF.

Regarding this clonotype: This may come from a read error, since a much larger clone is one base off. CDR3 amino acids: CVSSFGEGLAKNIQYF. CDR3 nucleotide sequence: TGTGTCAGCAGCTTTGGGGAGGGATTAGCCAAAAACATTCAGTACTTC. V usage is TRBV7-9 and J usage is TRBJ2-4; 7 bases agree with TRBD2. Germline V CDR1 and CDR2: SEHNR, FQNEAQ (reference sequence). The CDR3 sequence is 16 residues long.

Concerning this clonotype itself: One end of the junction fails to match germline, which may point to a read error. The chain links TRBV4-1 to TRBJ2-1; D perhaps matches TRBD2 (6 bases). There are 16 residues in the CDR3. Looked up from germline, CDR1 is MGHRA and CDR2 is YSYEKL. For the CDR3, the DNA is TGCGCCAGCAGCAGCTCCGGGACTCGCTCCTACAATGAACAGTTCTTC. It codes for CASSSSGTRSYNEQFF.

Worth noting for this clonotype: A read error may account for a junction end that differs from germline. The rearrangement joins TRBV28 to TRBJ2-7; no clear D. This CDR3 is built from 12 residues. CDR1 is MDHEN and CDR2 is SYDVKM in the germline V gene. CDR3 DNA: TGTGACAGCAGTTCGAAGCCCCACGAGCAGTACTTC. It encodes CDSSSKPHEQYF.

A note on this clonotype: With a much larger clone just one base away, this may be a read error. This chain links TRBV14 with TRBJ1-1; TRBD1 matches at 7 bases. CDR3 length: 19 residues. Germline V gene lookup returns CDR1 SGHDN and CDR2 FVKESK. V lost 0 bases to trimming and J lost 3 bases; unmatched junction nucleotides: 16. CDR3 residues: CASSQDFRGVGGRYTEAFF. The CDR3 DNA is TGTGCCAGCAGCCAAGATTTTAGGGGAGTAGGGGGCAGGTACACTGAAGCTTTCTTT.

This clonotype was recorded at least ten times. The chain uses TRBV6-6 and TRBJ1-1; D is unclear. The V gene's germline CDR1 is MNHNY and CDR2 SVGAGI (reference sequence). Trimming cost V 9 bases and J 0 bases, with 8 bases left between them. The CDR3 extends over 12 amino acids. The CDR3 loop is CASCKLNTEAFF. The DNA for the CDR3 is TGTGCCAGTTGTAAGTTGAACACTGAAGCTTTCTTT.

On this clonotype itself: Relative to the germline gene, one junction end is altered; a read error may explain this. The chain is built from TRBV4-1 and TRBJ2-7, with 8 nucleotides matching TRBD2. The CDR3 covers 15 residues. Germline V gene data show CDR1 as MGHRA and CDR2 as YSYEKL. The CDR3 sequence is CACSPLAGGPFEQYF. The CDR3 region has the DNA TGCGCCTGCAGCCCCCTGGCGGGAGGCCCCTTCGAGCAGTACTTC.

Comment on this clonotype: Just one base apart from a much larger clone, this may be a read error. The rearrangement joins TRBV30 to TRBJ1-2; TRBD1 might be the D (5 bases). The germline V gene has CDR1 GTSNPN and CDR2 SVGIG (reference sequence). The CDR3 consists of 13 residues. The CDR3 here is CAWSDQGGYGYAF. The DNA for the CDR3 is TGTGCCTGGAGTGACCAGGGAGGGTATGGCTACGCCTTC.

This clonotype was recorded many times. This chain links TRBV28 with TRBJ1-5; D is possibly TRBD1 (5 bases). Trimming left V 6 bases short and J 9 bases short, with 21 bases between. Germline CDR1 and CDR2: MDHEN and SYDVKM. The CDR3 runs 15 residues. CDR3 in DNA: TGTGCCAGCAGAGCAACTGACAGTCGCAGGTGGCCCCAGCATTTT. Residues: CASRATDSRRWPQHF. The full variable domain, completed using reference TRBV28 and TRBJ1-5, is DVKVTQSSRYLVKRTGEKVFLECVQDMDHENMFWYRQDPGLGLRLIYFSYDVKMKEKGDIPEGYSVSREKKERFSLILESASTNQTSMYLCASRATDSRRWPQHFGDGTRLSIL.

Comment on this clonotype: An end of the junction differs from the germline gene, which may be a read error. This chain joins TRBV7-8 and TRBJ2-1; 8 bases fit TRBD1. Germline V gives CDR1 SGHVS, CDR2 FQNEAQ. This CDR3 comprises 15 residues. The CDR3, as DNA: TGTGCCAGTAGCCCGCGACAGGGGCCCTACAATGAGCTGTTCTTC. As protein: CASSPRQGPYNELFF. Supplemented by reference TRBV7-8 and TRBJ2-1, the full variable domain reads GAGVSQSPRYKVAKRGQDVALRCDPISGHVSLFWYQQALGQGPEFLTYFQNEAQLDKSGLPSDRFFAERPEGSVSTLKIQRTQQEDSAVYLCASSPRQGPYNELFFGPGTRLTVL.